This passage covers 10 T cell receptor beta chains from one sample sequenced in a study of blood T cell repertoires in COVID-19. The protocol was immunoSEQ multiplex PCR, while the TCRdb copy is restricted to in-frame clones and leaves out a portion. This sample has over 80,000 clones, with 88% found just once. Sample: peripheral blood. The receptors come from a man aged 70 or older with acute or convalescent COVID-19.

This rearrangement joins TRBV10-3 to TRBJ2-1, with 13 bases lining up with TRBD2. The germline gives CDR1 ENHRY, CDR2 SYGVKD. CDR3 size: 15 residues. V dropped 9 bases and J dropped 2; count of bases not matched to a gene: 4. CDR3 protein: CAIGLAGVAYNEQFF. As DNA, the CDR3 is TGTGCCATTGGACTAGCGGGAGTTGCCTACAATGAGCAGTTCTTC.

In this sample, this clone turned up a few times. The rearrangement uses TRBV13 and TRBJ2-4, with D possibly matching TRBD2 (6 bases). The CDR3 has 16 amino acids. Germline V gives CDR1 PRHDT, CDR2 FYEKMQ (reference sequence). The V and J ends lost 5 bases and 0 bases respectively, with 14 bases between them. DNA for the CDR3: TGTGCCAGCAGCCCAGGCCGGGGAGGAGCCAAAAACATTCAGTACTTC. As protein: CASSPGRGGAKNIQYF.

This chain connects TRBV4-3 to TRBJ2-1; 7 positions match TRBD1. The V gene end was trimmed by 1 base and the J gene end by 5 bases; junction bases not matched to a gene: 11. The CDR3 covers 17 residues. Germline V gene data show CDR1 as LGHNA and CDR2 as YSLEER. Written as DNA, the CDR3 is TGCGCCAGCAGCCAAGGGGGACCGGGACAGATGGACAATGAGCAGTTCTTC. Its protein is CASSQGGPGQMDNEQFF.

The chain uses TRBV11-2 and TRBJ2-1; 7 bases line up with TRBD2. CDR1 and CDR2 from the germline V gene are SGHAT and FQNNGV. V trimming: 2 bases; J trimming: 4 bases; junction bases outside the gene matches: 8. The CDR3 consists of 16 residues. The CDR3 sequence: CASSLTSANPYNEQFF. Here the CDR3 DNA reads TGTGCCAGCAGCTTAACTAGCGCGAACCCTTACAATGAGCAGTTCTTC.

The chain uses TRBV7-9 and TRBJ2-2; 7 nucleotides agree with TRBD2. V shed 6 bases, J shed 6 bases, and the junction held 1 base outside the gene matches. CDR1 and CDR2 (germline): SEHNR, FQNEAQ (reference sequence). This CDR3 is 12 amino acids long. CDR3 nucleotides: TGTGCCAGCAGGGGAGGGTCCGGGGAGCTGTTTTTT. Translated, it gives CASRGGSGELFF.

This clone has a handful of counts. The chain employs TRBV5-8 and TRBJ1-1, with TRBD1 as a possible D gene (6 bases). Germline CDR1 reads SGHTS; CDR2 reads YDEGEE. The ends were cut back, 4 bases at V and 6 bases at J, with 16 bases in the middle. This CDR3 comprises 14 residues. The CDR3 nucleotides are TGTGCCAGCAGCCAAACACCGGGACACCCTGAAGCTTTCTTT. Amino acids: CASSQTPGHPEAFF.

V gene TRBV12-2 combines with J gene TRBJ2-3; the table's D call, TRBD2, was not checked against the DNA. TRBV12-2 constitutes a pseudogene. The CDR3 extends over 18 amino acids. The CDR3 DNA follows: TGTGCAAGTCGCTTAGCCTGCCTAGCGGGAGGGGGTTCGGATACGCAGTATTTT. Translation: CASRLACLAGGGSDTQYF.

The V gene is TRBV5-5, the J gene TRBJ2-7, with 11 bases fitting TRBD2. This CDR3 contains 17 residues. Unmatched junction bases numbered 11, after V lost 1 base and J lost 5 bases. The germline V gene has CDR1 SGHKS and CDR2 YYEKEE (reference sequence). The DNA for the CDR3 is TGTGCCAGCAGCTTGACCCTAGCGGGAGGCCTTCTAGACGAGCAGTACTTC. Its protein is CASSLTLAGGLLDEQYF.

The chain joins TRBV5-1 to TRBJ1-3; unclear D gene. CDR3 length equals 16 residues. Germline CDR1 reads SGHRS; CDR2 reads YFSETQ. V dropped 3 bases and J dropped 3 bases, with 16 bases sitting between them. The CDR3 region has the DNA TGCGCCAGCAGCTGGGCGGGGTGGACTTATGGAAACACCATATATTTT. This gives the protein CASSWAGWTYGNTIYF. The full variable domain, with the rest looked up from reference TRBV5-1 and TRBJ1-3, is KAGVTQTPRYLIKTRGQQVTLSCSPISGHRSVSWYQQTPGQGLQFLFEYFSETQRNKGNFPGRFSGRQFSNSRSEMNVSTLELGDSALYLCASSWAGWTYGNTIYFGEGSWLTVV.

The V call is TRBV19, the J call TRBJ2-1; TRBD2 matches 11 bases. The germline V gene has CDR1 LNHDA and CDR2 SQIVND (reference sequence). CDR3 length equals 13 residues. Trimming took 1 base from V and 10 from J; bases not matched to a gene: 0. The CDR3 loop reads CASSIGTSGEQFF. DNA of the CDR3: TGTGCCAGTAGTATAGGGACTAGCGGGGAGCAGTTCTTC.